The 10 T cell receptor beta chains below were found in one sample sequenced in a study of control samples from healthy donors and cancer patients. Sequencing was performed with immunoSEQ multiplex PCR; in TCRdb, only in-frame clones are kept and a portion is missing. The sample yields under 150,000 clones, under 90% seen once. Sequencing was performed on blood. These receptor sequences come from a young man in good health.

The genes are TRBV7-3 and TRBJ2-3, with D uncertain. The CDR3 runs 14 residues. V was cut by 10 bases and J by 6 bases, with 20 bases left in between. The germline V gene has CDR1 SGHTA and CDR2 FQGTGA. CDR3 coding DNA: TGTGCCACCCCCCGGGTTGGTGGGGATGATACGCAGTATTTT. It specifies CATPRVGGDDTQYF.

The CDR3 loop reads CASSFDRGGEKLFF. CDR3 DNA: TGTGCCAGCAGCTTTGACAGGGGGGGAGAAAAACTGTTTTTT. The gene calls are TRBV9 and TRBJ1-4; TRBD1 agrees at 9 bases. The germline V gene encodes CDR1 SGDLS and CDR2 YYNGEE. V lost 4 bases to trimming and J lost 8 bases; unmatched junction nucleotides: 6. CDR3 length: 14 amino acids. Filled out from reference TRBV9 and TRBJ1-4, the complete variable domain reads DSGVTQTPKHLITATGQRVTLRCSPRSGDLSVYWYQQSLDQGLQFLIQYYNGEERAKGNILERFSAQQFPDLHSELNLSSLELGDSALYFCASSFDRGGEKLFFGSGTQLSVL.

The chain couples TRBV7-2 to TRBJ1-5; no clear D gene. CDR3 length equals 15 residues. From germline, CDR1 is SGHTA and CDR2 FQGNSA. Trimming took 1 base from V and 4 from J, leaving 11 bases between them. CDR3 DNA: TGTGCCAGCAGCTTAGGAGGGAGTTTTAATCAGCCCCAGCATTTT. Translated, it gives CASSLGGSFNQPQHF.

The chain has TRBV11-3 and TRBJ1-1; 7 bases map to TRBD1. The CDR3 consists of 13 residues. After removal of 5 bases from V and 4 bases from J, the junction contained 4 bases not matched to a gene. Per germline, CDR1 SGHNT and CDR2 YENEEA. CDR3 residues: CASSEQGSTEAFF. As DNA, the CDR3 is TGTGCCAGCAGCGAACAGGGGAGCACTGAAGCTTTCTTT.

This sequence joins TRBV4-3 and TRBJ2-3; 11 bases are shared with TRBD2. CDR3 length: 18 residues. J gave up 6 bases and V 1 base, and 12 bases lay outside the gene matches. Germline V gene data show CDR1 as LGHNA and CDR2 as YSLEER. The CDR3 sequence: CASSQGTLAGGRSDTQYF. The CDR3 DNA follows: TGCGCCAGCAGCCAAGGGACCCTAGCGGGGGGACGGTCCGATACGCAGTATTTT.

The rearrangement links TRBV7-9 to TRBJ1-4; D gene ambiguous. This CDR3 is 12 amino acids long. Trimming shortened V by 2 bases and J by 11 bases, and 9 bases separated the two germline ends. Germline V gene sequence: CDR1 SEHNR, CDR2 FQNEAQ (reference sequence). The CDR3 protein is CASSLTFGKLFF. The CDR3 nucleotides are TGTGCCAGCAGCTTAACATTCGGGAAACTGTTTTTT.

The V and J genes are TRBV7-9 and TRBJ2-7; no reliable D call. The V and J ends lost 5 bases and 2 bases respectively, with 10 bases between them. This CDR3 is 13 amino acids long. Looked up from germline, CDR1 is SEHNR and CDR2 is FQNEAQ (reference sequence). The CDR3 sequence is CASSPQRTYEQYF. The CDR3 region has the DNA TGTGCCAGCAGCCCCCAGCGAACCTACGAGCAGTACTTC.

The chain combines TRBV27 with TRBJ2-3, with D perhaps TRBD2 (6 bases). This CDR3 spans 14 amino acids. The germline V gene has CDR1 MNHEY and CDR2 SMNVEV (reference sequence). V was shortened by 8 bases and J by 7 bases, with 19 bases between the two germline ends. The CDR3 protein is CASSYGVDYYTQYF. In DNA form, the CDR3 reads TGTGCCAGCTCATATGGGGTGGACTACTATACGCAGTATTTT.

The rearrangement joins TRBV27 to TRBJ1-6, with a tentative D call TRBD1 (5 bases). Per germline, CDR1 MNHEY and CDR2 SMNVEV (reference sequence). V was shortened by 2 bases and J by 7 bases, with 9 bases between the two germline ends. The CDR3 has 14 amino acids. In nucleotides, the CDR3 is TGTGCCAGCAGTTTAGGGGGGACGAATTCACCCCTCCACTTT. Its protein is CASSLGGTNSPLHF.

The V call is TRBV6-5, the J call TRBJ1-6; D is unclear. Trimming cost V 4 bases and J 8 bases, with 15 bases left between them. Germline CDR1 is MNHEY and CDR2 is SVGAGI. The CDR3 is 15 amino acids. CDR3: CASSSWHLEYSPLHF. The CDR3 DNA sequence: TGTGCCAGCAGTTCCTGGCACCTTGAGTATTCACCCCTCCACTTT.